The clone carrying this TCR beta chain came up many times. This CDR3 comprises 15 residues. Trimming left V 4 bases short and J 0 bases short, with 13 bases between. In germline, CDR1 is SGHNT, CDR2 YYREEE (reference sequence). Time point reported: patch test 3, about 24 weeks after DPC sensitization. The sample's treatment: therapeutic diphenylcyclopropenone sensitization with weekly scalp DPC. The data were obtained in a study of human T cells and chemical hapten exposure. At the level of the study: For sensitization, 2% DPC was applied to an approximately 2 cm by approximately 2 cm patch of upper inner arm skin.

In the source study's methods: Sample TCR counts, which ranged from roughly 20,000 to 750,000, had a median of approximately 95,000. TCRdb called the RACE reads again in MiXCR, with one record for every CDR3 protein. TCRdb's processing, not the authors', yielded these V and J calls. The sample includes 80,000 to 100,000 distinct CDR3 sequences, about a tenth of them seen just once. Material: whole blood, obtained in connection with sensitization to the hapten diphenylcyclopropenone (DPC). The V and J genes are TRBV5-4 and TRBJ1-1, with D tentatively TRBD1 (6 bases). This TCR derives from a woman aged 50 to 60 with alopecia areata. Some clones in this sample may be carry-over from other donors' samples. The CDR3 sequence: CASSADSRMNTEAFF. CDR3 DNA sequence: TGTGCCAGCAGCGCGGACAGCCGTATGAACACTGAAGCTTTCTTT.